Each of the 26 T cell receptor beta chains below was sequenced from the same sample in a study of T cells after yellow fever vaccination. TCRdb reprocessed the 5' RACE reads via MiXCR and lists one record per CDR3 protein. The sample has about 330,000 distinct CDR3 sequences; less than 9.5% are singletons. The sample consisted of PBMCs, taken roughly 46 days after the first yellow fever vaccination. The source of these receptors is a man younger than 35 who received the YFV17D yellow fever vaccine.

There are a few counts of this clonotype. CDR3 nucleotides: TGTGCCAGCAGTGAATTAGCGGGGGGCACAGATACGCAGTATTTT. This translates into CASSELAGGTDTQYF. V usage is TRBV25-1 and J usage is TRBJ2-3; 9 bases map to TRBD2. V shed 1 base, J shed 1 base, and the junction held 0 bases outside the gene matches. Per germline, CDR1 MGHDK and CDR2 SYGVNS. The CDR3 consists of 15 residues.

This chain links TRBV7-8 with TRBJ1-1; D uncertain. The germline CDR1 and CDR2 sequences are SGHVS and FQNEAQ. V dropped 6 bases and J dropped 5 bases, with 10 bases sitting between them. The CDR3 extends over 12 amino acids. Here the CDR3 reads CASSSKYTEAFF. CDR3 DNA sequence: TGTGCCAGCAGTAGCAAGTATACTGAAGCTTTCTTT. The complete variable domain, with remaining parts taken from reference TRBV7-8 and TRBJ1-1, reads GAGVSQSPRYKVAKRGQDVALRCDPISGHVSLFWYQQALGQGPEFLTYFQNEAQLDKSGLPSDRFFAERPEGSVSTLKIQRTQQEDSAVYLCASSSKYTEAFFGQGTRLTVV.

The chain employs TRBV3-1 and TRBJ2-5; 7 bases fit TRBD2. V shed 8 bases and J 2 bases; nucleotides not matched to a gene: 8. CDR3 length: 14 amino acids. Germline CDR1 is LGHDT and CDR2 is YNNKEL (reference sequence). CDR3 residues: CASGRGRGQETQYF. In DNA, the CDR3 is TGTGCCAGCGGGAGGGGCCGAGGTCAAGAGACCCAGTACTTC.

This clonotype was counted at least ten times. This chain links TRBV6-2 or TRBV6-3 with TRBJ2-3, with D possibly called TRBD1 or TRBD2 (6 bases each). The CDR3 contains 15 residues. Per the germline V gene, CDR1 is MNHEY and CDR2 is SVGEGT. V was trimmed by 5 bases and J by 3 bases, leaving 15 bases between them. CDR3 sequence reads: CASSRGQTNTDTQYF. In nucleotides, the CDR3 is TGTGCCAGCAGTCGGGGGCAAACCAATACAGATACGCAGTATTTT.

This clonotype has a count of ten or more. The genes are TRBV12-3 or TRBV12-4 and TRBJ2-1, with TRBD2 matching over 10 bases. This CDR3 contains 13 residues. V was clipped by 7 bases and J by 7 bases; unmatched bases: 4. CDR3 region: CASTPTSGNEQFF. Here the CDR3 DNA reads TGTGCCAGCACCCCGACTAGCGGGAATGAGCAGTTCTTC.

The chain has TRBV10-2 and TRBJ2-1; D is unclear. The CDR3 runs to 14 residues. The germline V gene encodes CDR1 WSHSY and CDR2 SAAADI. Between the trimmed V and J ends, which lost 3 bases and 10 bases, there was a span of 16 bases. CDR3 coding DNA: TGCGCCAGCAGTGAATGGCGGATAGGTGGAGAGCAGTTCTTC. Amino acid sequence: CASSEWRIGGEQFF.

This chain joins TRBV7-2 and TRBJ2-3; TRBD2 agrees at 8 bases. The CDR3 is 17 amino acids. Unmatched junction bases numbered 12, after V lost 5 bases and J lost 2 bases. CDR1 is SGHTA, CDR2 FQGNSA, per germline. CDR3 region: CASSETVTSGNTDTQYF. CDR3 nucleotide sequence: TGTGCCAGCAGCGAGACAGTTACTAGCGGCAACACAGATACGCAGTATTTT.

This clonotype was recorded a few times. The gene calls are TRBV7-8 and TRBJ2-1; D might be TRBD1 or TRBD2, each matching 7 bases. This CDR3 comprises 16 residues. Trimming stripped 1 base from V and 0 bases from J, with 10 bases between. Germline V lookup: CDR1 SGHVS, CDR2 FQNEAQ. The CDR3 region has the DNA TGTGCCAGCAGCTTAGAGCGGGACAGCTCCTACAATGAGCAGTTCTTC. Residues: CASSLERDSSYNEQFF.

This clonotype was counted between two and nine times. This sequence joins TRBV5-1 and TRBJ1-6; maybe TRBD1 (5 bases). V lost 6 bases and J 7 bases, leaving 11 bases between the germline ends. The CDR3 totals 13 residues. Germline loops: CDR1 SGHRS, CDR2 YFSETQ. The chain's CDR3 is CASTETENSPLHF. CDR3 sequence (DNA): TGCGCCAGCACAGAGACAGAAAATTCACCCCTCCACTTT. Full variable domain (remainder filled in from reference TRBV5-1 and TRBJ1-6): KAGVTQTPRYLIKTRGQQVTLSCSPISGHRSVSWYQQTPGQGLQFLFEYFSETQRNKGNFPGRFSGRQFSNSRSEMNVSTLELGDSALYLCASTETENSPLHFGNGTRLTVT.

This clonotype was observed a handful of times. V gene TRBV7-8 combines with J gene TRBJ2-3; no firm D call. This CDR3 has 12 amino acids. Between the trimmed V and J ends, which lost 5 bases and 5 bases, there was a span of 8 bases. Germline CDR1 and CDR2: SGHVS and FQNEAQ. The CDR3 region is CASSQNLDTQYF. The CDR3, as DNA: TGTGCCAGCAGCCAAAACTTAGATACGCAGTATTTT.

This clonotype was seen a few times. This chain links TRBV7-9 with TRBJ1-1; D gene ambiguous. CDR1 and CDR2 from the germline V gene are SEHNR and FQNEAQ (reference sequence). The ends were cut back, 2 bases at V and 7 bases at J, with 2 bases in the middle. The CDR3 is 10 amino acids. The CDR3 reads CASSLFEAFF. CDR3 DNA sequence: TGTGCCAGCAGCTTATTTGAAGCTTTCTTT. The variable domain in full, with the rest retrieved from reference TRBV7-9 and TRBJ1-1, is DTGVSQNPRHKITKRGQNVTFRCDPISEHNRLYWYRQTLGQGPEFLTYFQNEAQLEKSRLLSDRFSAERPKGSFSTLEIQRTEQGDSAMYLCASSLFEAFFGQGTRLTVV.

The chain links TRBV4-3 to TRBJ1-2; D is possibly TRBD1 (5 bases). The germline V gene has CDR1 LGHNA and CDR2 YSLEER. This CDR3 is 14 amino acids long. V dropped 0 bases and J dropped 8 bases, with 13 bases sitting between them. The CDR3 here is CASSQDDQGRGYTF. The CDR3 DNA reads as TGCGCCAGCAGCCAAGACGACCAGGGAAGAGGCTACACCTTC.

CDR3 sequence reads: CASSLARVGNEQFF. In DNA, the CDR3 is TGTGCCAGCAGCCTAGCGAGGGTTGGGAATGAGCAGTTCTTC. The V call is TRBV3-1, the J call TRBJ2-1; D is perhaps TRBD2 (5 bases). This CDR3 is 14 amino acids long. CDR1 LGHDT and CDR2 YNNKEL come from the germline V gene (reference sequence). The ends were cut back, 4 bases at V and 7 bases at J, with 14 bases in the middle.

This clonotype has more than one count but fewer than ten. The chain uses TRBV5-1 and TRBJ2-5; 9 bases are a match to TRBD2. V shed 4 bases and J 1 base; nucleotides not matched to a gene: 11. CDR1 and CDR2 from the germline V gene are SGHRS and YFSETQ. The CDR3 length is 17 residues. CDR3 residues: CASSRSALAGPQETQYF. CDR3 sequence (DNA): TGCGCCAGCAGCCGGAGCGCCCTAGCGGGGCCCCAAGAGACCCAGTACTTC.

The gene calls are TRBV5-1 and TRBJ2-1; D ambiguous. The CDR3 length is 15 residues. V was pared by 6 bases and J by 4 bases, with 17 bases between. Germline loops: CDR1 SGHRS, CDR2 YFSETQ. The CDR3 DNA is TGCGCCAGCACCCCAGGTGTTACCTCTTACAATGAGCAGTTCTTC. This sequence encodes CASTPGVTSYNEQFF.

The chain has TRBV5-1 and TRBJ2-5; possible D gene TRBD2, 6 bases. CDR1 and CDR2 from the germline V gene are SGHRS and YFSETQ. This CDR3 contains 16 residues. Between the trimmed V and J ends, which lost 3 bases and 5 bases, there was a span of 20 bases. In DNA, the CDR3 is TGCGCCAGCAGCTCGGCCTTGGGGGGAACGTTGGAGACCCAGTACTTC. Translated: CASSSALGGTLETQYF.

The rearrangement links TRBV4-3 to TRBJ2-2, with D unclear. Germline CDR1 reads LGHNA; CDR2 reads YSLEER. V shed 0 bases and J shed 6 bases, with 14 bases lying between them. This CDR3 comprises 16 residues. CDR3 in DNA: TGCGCCAGCAGCCAAGAGGCAGTCACGGTCGCCGGGGAGCTGTTTTTT. It specifies CASSQEAVTVAGELFF.

This clonotype appeared a few times. The chain links TRBV5-4 to TRBJ1-1, with 8 bases that match TRBD1. CDR3 length: 15 amino acids. Germline CDR1 is SGHNT and CDR2 is YYREEE (reference sequence). The V gene end was trimmed by 4 bases and the J gene end by 0 bases; junction bases not matched to a gene: 5. CDR3 sequence (DNA): TGTGCCAGCAGCGCCGACAGGGGAGTGAACACTGAAGCTTTCTTT. Its protein is CASSADRGVNTEAFF.

This chain connects TRBV5-4 to TRBJ1-2; TRBD1 matches at 9 bases. The CDR3 consists of 16 residues. Germline CDR1 and CDR2: SGHNT and YYREEE (reference sequence). Losses at the gene ends were 0 bases for V and 3 bases for J; bases not matched to a gene: 6. The CDR3 nucleotides read TGTGCCAGCAGCTTGGCCAGGGACAGGGACTACTATGGCTACACCTTC. Protein: CASSLARDRDYYGYTF. Combining the CDR3 with reference TRBV5-4 and TRBJ1-2 gives the whole variable domain ETGVTQSPTHLIKTRGQQVTLRCSSQSGHNTVSWYQQALGQGPQFIFQYYREEENGRGNFPPRFSGLQFPNYSSELNVNALELDDSALYLCASSLARDRDYYGYTFGSGTRLTVV.

The chain couples TRBV7-2 to TRBJ2-5, with 8 bases aligning to TRBD1. Germline values: CDR1 SGHTA, CDR2 FQGNSA. J was trimmed by 4 bases and V by 0 bases; bases with no gene match: 10. CDR3 size: 17 residues. CDR3 sequence (DNA): TGTGCCAGCAGCTTAGCTCCGGGACAGGAGCGAACAGAGACCCAGTACTTC. Its protein product is CASSLAPGQERTETQYF. Supplemented by reference TRBV7-2 and TRBJ2-5, the full variable domain reads GAGVSQSPSNKVTEKGKDVELRCDPISGHTALYWYRQSLGQGLEFLIYFQGNSAPDKSGLPSDRFSAERTGGSVSTLTIQRTQQEDSAVYLCASSLAPGQERTETQYFGPGTRLLVL.

V gene TRBV5-6 combines with J gene TRBJ2-1, with D unclear. This CDR3 contains 13 residues. Trimming took off 0 bases at V and 7 bases at J, with 8 bases between the two ends. The germline CDR1 and CDR2 sequences are SGHDT and YYEEEE. The CDR3 spells CASSLGFPNEQFF. CDR3 nucleotide sequence: TGTGCCAGCAGCTTGGGGTTTCCGAATGAGCAGTTCTTC.

This clonotype was counted between two and nine times. The chain combines TRBV12-3 or TRBV12-4 with TRBJ1-2; TRBD1 agrees at 7 bases. The V gene end was trimmed by 5 bases and the J gene end by 7 bases; junction bases not matched to a gene: 7. The CDR3 totals 13 residues. CDR3 loop: CASSGTVMRGYTF. The CDR3 DNA reads TGTGCCAGCAGTGGGACAGTGATGCGTGGCTACACCTTC.

This clonotype was counted between two and nine times. This chain connects TRBV5-1 to TRBJ2-5; TRBD2 matches at 9 bases. Germline V CDR1 and CDR2: SGHRS, YFSETQ. CDR3 length: 17 residues. V trimming: 0 bases; J trimming: 1 base; junction bases outside the gene matches: 7. The CDR3 reads CASSLAGRGGGQETQYF. CDR3 nucleotide sequence: TGCGCCAGCAGCTTGGCCGGGCGCGGGGGGGGCCAAGAGACCCAGTACTTC.

The chain uses TRBV6-5 and TRBJ2-7; D gene unclear. Germline CDR1 is MNHEY and CDR2 is SVGAGI. The CDR3 sequence is 14 residues long. V was shortened by 0 bases and J by 5 bases, with 11 bases between the two germline ends. CDR3 nucleotide sequence: TGTGCCAGCAGTTACTCCGTACACATGGACGAGCAGTACTTC. Translating it yields CASSYSVHMDEQYF.

There are many counts of this clonotype. This rearrangement joins TRBV20-1 to TRBJ1-2, with D possibly TRBD1 on 5 matching bases. This CDR3 region has 12 residues. Germline-derived CDR1 and CDR2 are DFQATT and SNEGSKA (reference sequence). Trimming cost V 6 bases and J 4 bases, with 12 bases left between them. CDR3 nucleotide sequence: TGCAGTGCAAGGGGAGCTTTCTATGGCTACACCTTC. Protein: CSARGAFYGYTF.

The sample holds a few counts of this clonotype. J is TRBJ1-5 and V is TRBV30; D call uncertain. The germline CDR1 and CDR2 sequences are GTSNPN and SVGIG (reference sequence). CDR3 length: 13 residues. The V end lost 3 bases, the J end lost 0 bases, and 6 bases lay between the germline ends. CDR3 in DNA: TGTGCCTGGAGCCCGGGTAGCAATCAGCCCCAGCATTTT. Translation gives CAWSPGSNQPQHF.